The 11 T cell receptor beta chains presented below share a single source sample, sequenced in a study of CD8 T cells in Susac syndrome. Random hexamers primed reverse transcription of roughly 0.5 to 1 ug RNA. Via MiXCR, TCRdb re-called the immunoSEQ multiplex PCR reads, giving one row per CDR3 protein. The table lists 60,000 to 75,000 distinct CDR3 sequences, around 93% of them singletons, with roughly 0.22% in the top ten. Sequencing input: CD8+ T cells from PBMCs. These TCRs come from a human donor in good health.

For this clonotype: An end of the junction does not agree with germline; a read error may underlie this. This chain joins TRBV4-1 and TRBJ2-7, with TRBD2 matching over 13 bases. The CDR3 is 18 residues long. Germline-derived CDR1 and CDR2 are MGHRA and YSYEKL. This CDR3 reads CASSQTSRGLAGSFEQYF. CDR3 nucleotide sequence: TGCGCCAGCAGCCAGACCTCCCGGGGACTAGCGGGGTCCTTCGAGCAGTACTTC.

This chain connects TRBV5-1 to TRBJ1-1, with D unclear. Trimming cost V 2 bases and J 5 bases, with 10 bases left between them. The V gene's germline CDR1 is SGHRS and CDR2 YFSETQ. The CDR3 is 13 amino acids. Written as DNA, the CDR3 is TGCGCCAGCAGCTTCCAATATAAAACTGAAGCTTTCTTT. The encoded protein is CASSFQYKTEAFF.

The chain has TRBV12-3 or TRBV12-4 and TRBJ2-5, with 7 bases identical to TRBD2. Trimming took 1 base from V and 5 from J; bases not matched to a gene: 4. The CDR3 runs 14 residues. DNA for the CDR3: TGTGCCAGCAGTTTAGTAGGTAGCGGGGAGACCCAGTACTTC. Protein: CASSLVGSGETQYF.

This chain connects TRBV3-1 to TRBJ2-2; 7 nucleotides match TRBD2. The J segment lost 2 bases and the V segment lost 7 bases, leaving 7 bases of the junction unmatched. The germline CDR1 and CDR2 sequences are LGHDT and YNNKEL (reference sequence). This CDR3 contains 15 residues. CDR3 in amino acids: CASKTSAVNTGELFF. The CDR3 DNA reads TGTGCCAGCAAAACTAGCGCGGTTAACACCGGGGAGCTGTTTTTT.

The chain is built from TRBV12-3 or TRBV12-4 and TRBJ1-1; D not certain. The CDR3 contains 12 residues. V was pared by 2 bases and J by 7 bases, with 8 bases between. As DNA, the CDR3 is TGTGCCAGCAGTTTAACCCGGGGTGAAGCTTTCTTT. This sequence encodes CASSLTRGEAFF.

This chain joins TRBV20-1 and TRBJ2-6; weak D call: TRBD2 (6 bases). Germline assignment: CDR1 DFQATT and CDR2 SNEGSKA (reference sequence). V dropped 0 bases and J dropped 2 bases, with 14 bases sitting between them. The CDR3 is 17 amino acids. CDR3 sequence reads: CSARDVRLGAGANVLTF. CDR3 sequence (DNA): TGCAGTGCTAGAGATGTGAGACTAGGGGCTGGGGCCAACGTCCTGACTTTC.

The V and J genes are TRBV6-2 or TRBV6-3 and TRBJ2-7; D perhaps matches TRBD1 (5 bases). CDR1 and CDR2 (germline): MNHEY, SVGEGT. V was shortened by 0 bases and J by 4 bases, with 16 bases between the two germline ends. The CDR3 has 16 residues. CDR3 bases: TGTGCCAGCAGTTACTCGATGGTGGGGCTTCTATACGAGCAGTACGTC. Protein sequence: CASSYSMVGLLYEQYV.

The rearrangement uses TRBV7-9 and TRBJ1-6; 7 bases map to TRBD1. This CDR3 spans 14 amino acids. From germline, CDR1 is SEHNR and CDR2 FQNEAQ (reference sequence). With V trimmed by 5 bases and J by 10 bases, 8 bases remained unmatched. The DNA of the CDR3 is TGTGCCAGCAGCCCGACAGGGAGCGGCTCACCCCTCCACTTT. Encoded protein: CASSPTGSGSPLHF.

This sequence joins TRBV4-1 and TRBJ2-1; TRBD2 matches 7 bases. V lost 0 bases to trimming and J lost 3 bases; unmatched junction nucleotides: 2. Looked up from germline, CDR1 is MGHRA and CDR2 is YSYEKL. The length of the CDR3 is 15 residues. The CDR3 DNA sequence: TGCGCCAGCAGCCAAGACAGCGGGGTCTACAATGAGCAGTTCTTC. Encoded protein: CASSQDSGVYNEQFF.

This chain connects TRBV4-3 to TRBJ2-1; weak D call: TRBD1 (5 bases). Per the germline V gene, CDR1 is LGHNA and CDR2 is YSLEER. V lost 0 bases to trimming and J lost 4 bases, with 10 bases between them. CDR3 length: 15 amino acids. In nucleotides, the CDR3 is TGCGCCAGCAGCCAAGATATGAAGGGGTACAATGAGCAGTTCTTC. It encodes CASSQDMKGYNEQFF.

V is TRBV9 and J is TRBJ2-7; the D gene is possibly TRBD2 (5 bases). Trimming removed 4 bases from V and 6 bases from J, with 17 bases in between. This CDR3 is 14 amino acids long. Germline V CDR1 and CDR2: SGDLS, YYNGEE. CDR3: CASSPRSREPEQYV. In DNA form, the CDR3 reads TGTGCCAGCAGCCCCCGGTCAAGGGAGCCCGAGCAGTACGTC.